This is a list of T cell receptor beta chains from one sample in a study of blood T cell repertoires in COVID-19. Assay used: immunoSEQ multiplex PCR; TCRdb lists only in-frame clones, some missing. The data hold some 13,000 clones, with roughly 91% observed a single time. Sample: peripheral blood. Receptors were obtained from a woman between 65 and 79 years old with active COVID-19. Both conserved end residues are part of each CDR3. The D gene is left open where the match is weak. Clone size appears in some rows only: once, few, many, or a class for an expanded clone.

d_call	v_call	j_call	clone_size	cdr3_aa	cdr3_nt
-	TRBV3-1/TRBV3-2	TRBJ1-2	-	CASSQQAYGYTF	TGTGCCAGCAGTCAACAGGCCTATGGCTACACCTTC
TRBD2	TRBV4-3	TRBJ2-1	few	CASSPPCGASGSGEQFF	TGCGCCAGCAGCCCTCCTTGCGGGGCTAGCGGGAGTGGTGAGCAGTTCTTC
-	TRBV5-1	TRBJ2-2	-	CASSLKVSGGTGELFF	TGCGCCAGCAGCTTGAAAGTGTCGGGTGGAACCGGGGAGCTGTTTTTT
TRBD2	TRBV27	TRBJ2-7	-	CASSRTGYPTGTSGITQYF	TGTGCCAGCAGTAGGACGGGTTATCCCACCGGGACTAGCGGGATAACGCAGTACTTC
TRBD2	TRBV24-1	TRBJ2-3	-	CATSGDLSGRLSTDTQYF	TGTGCCACCAGTGGAGACCTTAGCGGGAGGCTTAGCACAGATACGCAGTATTTT
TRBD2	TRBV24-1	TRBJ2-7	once	CATSEAGAPYEQYF	TGTGCCACCAGTGAAGCGGGAGCCCCCTACGAGCAGTACTTC
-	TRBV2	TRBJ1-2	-	CASSEQGNYGYTF	TGTGCCAGCAGTGAGCAGGGGAACTATGGCTACACCTTC
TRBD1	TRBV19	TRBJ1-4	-	CASSKGQGVTNEKLFF	TGTGCCAGTAGCAAGGGACAGGGGGTAACTAATGAAAAACTGTTTTTT
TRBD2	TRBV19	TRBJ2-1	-	CASKQSAGDGGNEQFF	TGTGCCAGTAAACAATCAGCGGGAGATGGGGGCAATGAGCAGTTCTTC
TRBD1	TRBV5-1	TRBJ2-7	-	CASSSTNTGVGEQYF	TGCGCCAGCAGCTCTACTAATACAGGGGTGGGCGAGCAGTACTTC
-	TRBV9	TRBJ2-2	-	CASSNRNTGELFF	TGTGCCAGCAGCAACAGAAACACCGGGGAGCTGTTTTTT
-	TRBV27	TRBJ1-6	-	CASKRTGGGSSSYNSPLHF	TGTGCCAGCAAACGCACAGGTGGGGGGAGCAGCTCCTATAATTCACCCCTCCACTTT
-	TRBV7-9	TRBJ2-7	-	CASSADFSYEQYF	TGTGCCAGCAGCGCGGACTTCTCCTACGAGCAGTACTTC
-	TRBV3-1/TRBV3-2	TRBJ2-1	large	CGQTSSYNEQFF	TGTGGGCAGACTAGCTCCTACAATGAGCAGTTCTTC
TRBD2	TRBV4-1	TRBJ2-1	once	CASGQTSGYNEQFF	TGCGCCAGCGGACAGACTAGCGGTTACAATGAGCAGTTCTTC
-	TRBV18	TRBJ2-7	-	CASSPDSSSYEQYF	TGTGCCAGCTCACCGGACTCGAGCTCCTACGAGCAGTACTTC
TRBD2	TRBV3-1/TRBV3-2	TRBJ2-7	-	CASSQDWRESSYEQYF	TGTGCCAGCAGCCAAGATTGGCGGGAGTCTTCCTACGAGCAGTACTTC
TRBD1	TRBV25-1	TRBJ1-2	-	CASRGTGTAQYGYTF	TGTGCCAGCAGGGGGACCGGGACAGCGCAATATGGCTACACCTTC
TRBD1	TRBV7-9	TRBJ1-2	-	CASSGIDRENYGYTF	TGTGCCAGCAGCGGGATAGACAGGGAGAACTATGGCTACACCTTC
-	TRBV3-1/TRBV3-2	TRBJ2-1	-	CASSHSALSYNEQFF	TGTGCCAGCAGCCATAGCGCCCTCTCCTACAATGAGCAGTTCTTC
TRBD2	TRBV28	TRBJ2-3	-	CASSLGAGGEADTQYF	TGTGCCAGCAGTTTAGGAGCGGGAGGGGAGGCAGATACGCAGTATTTT
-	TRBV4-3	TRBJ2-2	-	CASSQVDSRTGELFF	TGCGCCAGCAGCCAAGTGGACTCCCGAACCGGGGAGCTGTTTTTT